A single sample is the source of the 18 T cell receptor beta chains below, sequenced in a study of cytomegalovirus exposure and HLA in healthy donors. Some clones are missing from TCRdb's copy, which holds only in-frame ones; the method was immunoSEQ multiplex PCR. The sample has some 140,000 clones, almost 85% seen once; the top ten hold under 1.5%. The sequenced material came from PBMCs. The receptor set was obtained from a woman between 25 and 40 years old in good health and CMV-seronegative.

The chain has TRBV7-2 and TRBJ2-3, with D possibly TRBD2 on 6 matching bases. The CDR3 extends over 17 amino acids. CDR1 is SGHTA, CDR2 FQGNSA, per germline. The ends were cut back, 6 bases at V and 7 bases at J, with 26 bases in the middle. CDR3 amino acids: CASSFHGLGLSVNTQYF. For the CDR3, the DNA is TGTGCCAGCAGTTTCCACGGACTTGGACTATCCGTCAATACGCAGTATTTT.

The chain employs TRBV7-9 and TRBJ2-1; 11 positions agree with TRBD2. This CDR3 is built from 14 residues. Germline trimming cut 5 bases from V and 8 bases from J; bases unmatched to any gene: 5. The germline CDR1 and CDR2 sequences are SEHNR and FQNEAQ (reference sequence). The CDR3 DNA reads as TGTGCCAGCAGCCGTAGCGGGGGGGCCGATGAGCAGTTCTTC. Amino acids: CASSRSGGADEQFF.

CDR3 loop: CASSGGQGNADTQYF. The CDR3, as DNA: TGTGCCAGCTCCGGGGGGCAGGGGAACGCAGATACGCAGTATTTT. The chain combines TRBV27 with TRBJ2-3, with D possibly being TRBD2 (7 bases). Germline CDR1 reads MNHEY; CDR2 reads SMNVEV (reference sequence). Trimming stripped 8 bases from V and 4 bases from J, with 19 bases between. CDR3 length equals 15 residues.

This sequence joins TRBV6-1 and TRBJ2-2; 8 positions match TRBD1. Germline lookup yields CDR1 MNHNS and CDR2 SASEGT. After removal of 7 bases from V and 2 bases from J, the junction contained 6 bases not matched to a gene. The CDR3 is 15 amino acids. CDR3 sequence reads: CASTGTGPNTGELFF. CDR3 DNA sequence: TGTGCCAGCACCGGGACAGGCCCTAACACCGGGGAGCTGTTTTTT.

The chain couples TRBV19 to TRBJ2-7; perhaps TRBD2 as D (5 bases). V lost 4 bases and J 6 bases, leaving 10 bases between the germline ends. Germline CDR1 and CDR2: LNHDA and SQIVND (reference sequence). The CDR3 has 12 residues. The DNA for the CDR3 is TGTGCCAGTAGTACCCACCGGGGCGAGCAGTACTTC. Encoded protein: CASSTHRGEQYF.

The chain links TRBV11-2 to TRBJ2-1; D ambiguous. V was shortened by 5 bases and J by 0 bases, with 8 bases between the two germline ends. The CDR3 sequence is 14 residues long. CDR1 SGHAT and CDR2 FQNNGV come from the germline V gene. The CDR3 DNA is TGTGCCAGCAGCCAGGTCGCCTCCTACAATGAGCAGTTCTTC. Its translation: CASSQVASYNEQFF.

This sequence joins TRBV5-4 and TRBJ1-5; 9 bases map to TRBD1. The germline V gene encodes CDR1 SGHNT and CDR2 YYREEE (reference sequence). The V and J ends lost 4 bases and 4 bases, in that order; junction bases with no gene match: 12. The CDR3 spans 17 residues. The CDR3 region is CASSHRDRVLPNQPQHF. The CDR3 nucleotides are TGTGCCAGCAGCCACCGGGACAGGGTTTTGCCGAATCAGCCCCAGCATTTT.

This clone has more than one count but fewer than ten. The V gene is TRBV5-1, the J gene TRBJ2-7; unclear D gene. The CDR3 length is 13 residues. Germline CDR1 and CDR2: SGHRS and YFSETQ. With 0 bases removed from V and 3 bases from J, the gap between germline ends came to 7 bases. CDR3 in amino acids: CASSLARSYEQYF. As DNA, the CDR3 is TGCGCCAGCAGCTTGGCCAGAAGCTACGAGCAGTACTTC.

V usage is TRBV27 and J usage is TRBJ1-2; D may be TRBD1 (5 bases). Germline V gene sequence: CDR1 MNHEY, CDR2 SMNVEV (reference sequence). The CDR3 covers 14 residues. V lost 1 base and J lost 5, with 11 bases in between. This CDR3 reads CASSLWGSQYGYTF. The CDR3 nucleotides are TGTGCCAGCAGTTTATGGGGCAGCCAATATGGCTACACCTTC.

The V call is TRBV5-1, the J call TRBJ2-1; 7 nucleotides match TRBD2. V was pared by 4 bases and J by 7 bases, with 14 bases of the junction left unmatched. Germline CDR1 is SGHRS and CDR2 is YFSETQ. The CDR3 runs to 16 residues. The CDR3 DNA reads as TGCGCCAGCAGCCCCGCCCCGCGCGGGGGTGCGAATGAGCAGTTCTTC. It codes for CASSPAPRGGANEQFF.

This chain uses TRBV30 with TRBJ1-2; 9 bases map to TRBD1. The length of the CDR3 is 15 residues. Germline CDR1 GTSNPN, CDR2 SVGIG (reference sequence). V lost 1 base and J lost 3; bases outside the gene matches: 6. The CDR3 nucleotides are TGTGCCTGGAGTGGAGGGACAGGGAGTCACTATGGCTACACCTTC. It specifies CAWSGGTGSHYGYTF.

This clone was observed a handful of times. CDR3 bases: TGTGCCAGCAGCTTAGTCTTCGCGTTCCCAGATACGCAGTATTTT. This gives the protein CASSLVFAFPDTQYF. V and J are TRBV11-2 and TRBJ2-3; the D is unclear. From germline, CDR1 is SGHAT and CDR2 FQNNGV. Trimming took 1 base from V and 4 from J, leaving 12 bases between them. The CDR3 consists of 15 residues. The full variable domain, rest sourced from reference TRBV11-2 and TRBJ2-3, is EAGVAQSPRYKIIEKRQSVAFWCNPISGHATLYWYQQILGQGPKLLIQFQNNGVVDDSQLPKDRFSAERLKGVDSTLKIQPAKLEDSAVYLCASSLVFAFPDTQYFGPGTRLTVL.

This clone has a handful of counts. This chain links TRBV10-3 with TRBJ2-7; perhaps TRBD1 as D (5 bases). The CDR3 is made up of 13 amino acids. Germline assignment: CDR1 ENHRY and CDR2 SYGVKD. Trimming removed 6 bases from V and 4 bases from J, with 13 bases in between. This CDR3 is CAISGHELYEQYF. In DNA, the CDR3 is TGTGCCATCAGCGGACACGAGCTATACGAGCAGTACTTC.

V usage is TRBV27 and J usage is TRBJ1-2; D might be TRBD1 (6 bases). Looked up from germline, CDR1 is MNHEY and CDR2 is SMNVEV (reference sequence). The CDR3 runs 13 residues. Deletions cut 4 bases from V and 8 bases from J, with 14 bases between. The CDR3 DNA follows: TGTGCCAGCAGTTGGGGGGGGGCGGACGGCTACACCTTC. This encodes CASSWGGADGYTF.

The sample holds one count of this clone. Other DNA sequences in this sample translate to the same CDR3. The chain joins TRBV6-6 to TRBJ1-2, with unresolved D. Germline V lookup: CDR1 MNHNY, CDR2 SVGAGI (reference sequence). This CDR3 has 12 residues. V was trimmed by 3 bases and J by 5 bases, leaving 7 bases between them. CDR3 DNA: TGTGCCAGCAGTTATCGGGGATATGGCTACACCTTC. Its translation: CASSYRGYGYTF.

This chain connects TRBV4-2 to TRBJ2-2; D might be TRBD1 (5 bases). Germline lookup yields CDR1 LGHNA and CDR2 YNFKEQ. There are 16 residues in the CDR3. The V end was cut by 0 bases, the J end by 5 bases, with 13 bases between. The CDR3: CASSQEIRGRTGELFF. In nucleotides, the CDR3 is TGTGCCAGCAGCCAAGAAATTAGGGGAAGGACCGGGGAGCTGTTTTTT.

The chain couples TRBV10-2 to TRBJ1-6, with TRBD1 matching over 8 bases. With V trimmed by 2 bases and J by 0 bases, 0 bases remained unmatched. Germline CDR1 reads WSHSY; CDR2 reads SAAADI. This CDR3 contains 16 residues. This CDR3 is CASSEGQGSYNSPLHF. CDR3 DNA: TGCGCCAGCAGTGAGGGACAGGGCTCCTATAATTCACCCCTCCACTTT.

V gene TRBV9 combines with J gene TRBJ1-1; 7 bases are shared with TRBD1. The CDR3 runs to 15 residues. V lost 3 bases to trimming and J lost 4 bases; unmatched junction nucleotides: 9. Germline CDR1 SGDLS, CDR2 YYNGEE. The CDR3 region is CASSEHRGLGTEAFF. The CDR3 region has the DNA TGTGCCAGCAGCGAGCACAGGGGTTTGGGCACTGAAGCTTTCTTT.